These 32 T cell receptor beta chains originate from one sample sequenced in a study of identical twins. MiXCR, run by TCRdb on the 5' RACE reads, gives a single entry per CDR3 protein. The data hold 400,000 to 500,000 distinct CDR3 sequences, with around a sixth observed a single time. The sample taken for sequencing was naive T cells sorted from blood. Receptors originate from a man in his forties or fifties in good health.

The chain recombines TRBV10-3 with TRBJ1-2; D is perhaps TRBD1 (6 bases). Germline V CDR1 and CDR2: ENHRY, SYGVKD. Trimming shortened V by 7 bases and J by 5 bases, and 8 bases separated the two germline ends. This CDR3 is 11 amino acids long. CDR3 bases: TGTGCCATCACAGGGGATTATGGCTACACCTTC. Protein sequence: CAITGDYGYTF.

This clonotype was seen a few times. This chain joins TRBV7-2 and TRBJ2-3; D is possibly TRBD1 or TRBD2 (6 bases each). V gave up 2 bases and J gave up 7 bases, with 19 bases separating them. Germline CDR1 SGHTA, CDR2 FQGNSA. The length of the CDR3 is 16 residues. CDR3 sequence reads: CASSLTPGANPNTQYF. Written as DNA, the CDR3 is TGTGCCAGCAGCTTAACTCCGGGGGCCAACCCTAATACGCAGTATTTT.

This clonotype was seen ten or more times. This chain uses TRBV10-3 with TRBJ2-7; 10 bases are shared with TRBD1. The V segment lost 4 bases and the J segment 5 bases; nucleotides outside the gene matches: 11. CDR3 length: 16 residues. The germline CDR1 and CDR2 sequences are ENHRY and SYGVKD. In DNA, the CDR3 is TGTGCCATCAGTGTGCTCCCCGGGACAGGGGCGAACGAGCAGTACTTC. Amino acid sequence: CAISVLPGTGANEQYF.

This clonotype was picked up a small number of times. The chain combines TRBV2 with TRBJ2-1; D may be TRBD2 (5 bases). This CDR3 comprises 14 residues. Germline V CDR1 and CDR2: SNHLY, FYNNEI. The germline V and J ends were trimmed by 3 bases and 6 bases, with 12 bases remaining between them. The CDR3 region is CASSDGLTTNEQFF. The CDR3 nucleotides are TGTGCCAGCAGTGATGGACTCACTACCAATGAGCAGTTCTTC.

This clonotype occurred many times. V is TRBV9 and J is TRBJ2-1; perhaps D is TRBD1 or TRBD2 (6 bases each). Trimming removed 4 bases at V and 5 bases at J, with 16 bases between. Germline V lookup: CDR1 SGDLS, CDR2 YYNGEE. The CDR3 has 15 residues. CDR3 loop: CASSLGGTPDNEQFF. In nucleotides, the CDR3 is TGTGCCAGCAGCCTAGGGGGGACTCCCGACAATGAGCAGTTCTTC.

This clonotype has only a few counts. This sequence joins TRBV10-3 and TRBJ1-5; D unresolved. The V end was cut by 2 bases, the J end by 0 bases, with 2 bases between. This CDR3 spans 13 amino acids. Germline loops: CDR1 ENHRY, CDR2 SYGVKD. CDR3 protein: CAISEDSNQPQHF. Written as DNA, the CDR3 is TGTGCCATCAGTGAGGATAGCAATCAGCCCCAGCATTTT.

V usage is TRBV29-1 and J usage is TRBJ2-2; D possibly uses TRBD1 or TRBD2 (6 bases each). This CDR3 is built from 14 residues. V lost 4 bases, J lost 4 bases, and 13 bases lay in between. Germline V gene lookup returns CDR1 SQVTM and CDR2 ANQGSEA. This CDR3 reads CSVGGAKGTGELFF. The CDR3 coding sequence is TGCAGCGTTGGGGGGGCAAAGGGCACCGGGGAGCTGTTTTTT.

This clonotype appeared a few times. The V call is TRBV5-6, the J call TRBJ2-1; 10 bases fit TRBD2. With 4 bases clipped from V and 0 bases from J, the junction kept 10 bases outside the gene matches. Germline V gives CDR1 SGHDT, CDR2 YYEEEE. This CDR3 region has 18 residues. CDR3 DNA: TGTGCCAGCAGCGATAAACTAGCGGGACCCAGCTCCTACAATGAGCAGTTCTTC. Translation: CASSDKLAGPSSYNEQFF.

This clonotype appeared many times. The gene calls are TRBV20-1 and TRBJ2-5; 13 bases agree with TRBD2. Germline CDR1 is DFQATT and CDR2 is SNEGSKA (reference sequence). The CDR3 sequence is 15 residues long. J gave up 5 bases and V 6 bases, and 9 bases lay outside the gene matches. CDR3 amino acids: CSARLAGGSSETQYF. The CDR3 coding sequence is TGCAGTGCGAGACTAGCGGGGGGCAGCAGTGAGACCCAGTACTTC.

There are a few counts of this clonotype. This chain joins TRBV4-3 and TRBJ2-2, with D perhaps matching TRBD2 (6 bases). The ends were cut back, 6 bases at V and 3 bases at J, with 11 bases in the middle. The CDR3 has 14 residues. The germline CDR1 and CDR2 sequences are LGHNA and YSLEER. The CDR3 bases are TGCGCCAGCAGAAGGAGGGAAGACACCGGGGAGCTGTTTTTT. This codes for CASRRREDTGELFF.

Ten or more counts support this clonotype. The rearrangement links TRBV9 to TRBJ1-3; maybe TRBD1 (5 bases). V was clipped by 6 bases and J by 1 base, with 11 bases between them. Germline V gene sequence: CDR1 SGDLS, CDR2 YYNGEE. The CDR3 length is 14 residues. DNA of the CDR3: TGTGCCAGCAAGGGGAAGAATTCTGGAAACACCATATATTTT. Its translation: CASKGKNSGNTIYF.

This clonotype has just a few counts. This chain joins TRBV20-1 and TRBJ1-2; D is uncertain. Germline lookup yields CDR1 DFQATT and CDR2 SNEGSKA (reference sequence). V lost 5 bases, J lost 7 bases, and 11 bases lay in between. The CDR3 runs to 11 residues. The CDR3 loop reads CSARGSLGYTF. In DNA form, the CDR3 reads TGCAGTGCTCGGGGATCTCTTGGCTACACCTTC.

This clonotype was counted a single time. The chain recombines TRBV6-2 or TRBV6-3 with TRBJ2-7; D perhaps matches TRBD1 (5 bases). The length of the CDR3 is 13 residues. Trimming shortened V by 3 bases and J by 6 bases, and 12 bases separated the two germline ends. Germline V lookup: CDR1 MNHEY, CDR2 SVGEGT. The CDR3 coding sequence is TGTGCCAGCAGTTATGGGTCCAGGGCCGAGCAGTACTTC. It translates to CASSYGSRAEQYF.

There are many counts of this clonotype. The CDR3 loop is CASTTRIGNTIYF. CDR3 DNA: TGTGCCAGTACAACCAGGATCGGAAACACCATATATTTT. The chain has TRBV19 and TRBJ1-3; the D is unclear. This CDR3 is built from 13 residues. The V gene's germline CDR1 is LNHDA and CDR2 SQIVND (reference sequence). Trimming cost V 7 bases and J 4 bases, with 11 bases left between them.

V is TRBV5-1 and J is TRBJ2-3, with 7 bases fitting TRBD1. From germline, CDR1 is SGHRS and CDR2 YFSETQ. The CDR3 has 16 residues. With V trimmed by 3 bases and J by 5 bases, 12 bases remained unmatched. The CDR3 region is CASSWNRDSGGDTQYF. CDR3 DNA sequence: TGCGCCAGCAGCTGGAACCGGGACAGTGGTGGAGATACGCAGTATTTT.

Many counts were recorded for this clonotype. V usage is TRBV5-1 and J usage is TRBJ2-7, with 10 bases aligning to TRBD2. Losses at the gene ends were 1 base for V and 5 bases for J; bases not matched to a gene: 6. Germline CDR1 reads SGHRS; CDR2 reads YFSETQ. The CDR3 spans 15 residues. The CDR3 region has the DNA TGCGCCAGCAGCTTGTTAGCGGGGGGATCTGACGAGCAGTACTTC. Its protein product is CASSLLAGGSDEQYF.

Only a few counts were recorded for this clonotype. This rearrangement joins TRBV7-2 to TRBJ2-5; 9 nucleotides line up with TRBD2. The CDR3 contains 14 residues. Germline V gene sequence: CDR1 SGHTA, CDR2 FQGNSA. The V and J ends lost 4 bases and 5 bases, in that order; junction bases with no gene match: 5. The CDR3 here is CASSSWTSEETQYF. The CDR3 DNA follows: TGTGCCAGCAGCTCCTGGACTAGCGAGGAGACCCAGTACTTC.

The chain carries TRBV5-6 and TRBJ2-5; 8 bases line up with TRBD2. The junction had 12 bases not matched to a gene; V was cut back by 0 bases and J by 2 bases. Germline CDR1 SGHDT, CDR2 YYEEEE. This CDR3 is built from 18 residues. CDR3 DNA: TGTGCCAGCAGCTTGGGCTTCGTAAGCGGGAGAATGCAAGAGACCCAGTACTTC. It translates to CASSLGFVSGRMQETQYF.

This clonotype showed up just a few times. J is TRBJ1-2 and V is TRBV7-2; 7 bases align to TRBD1. Germline V gene data show CDR1 as SGHTA and CDR2 as FQGNSA. V shed 5 bases, J shed 4 bases, and the junction held 4 bases outside the gene matches. This CDR3 is 13 amino acids long. CDR3 in amino acids: CASSAGTAYGYTF. The CDR3 DNA follows: TGTGCCAGCAGCGCCGGGACAGCCTATGGCTACACCTTC.

This clonotype was detected a few times. The rearrangement joins TRBV6-2 or TRBV6-3 to TRBJ2-1; no clear D gene. Deletions cut 3 bases from V and 0 bases from J, with 9 bases between. The CDR3 sequence is 15 residues long. Germline CDR1 reads MNHEY; CDR2 reads SVGEGT. The CDR3 coding sequence is TGTGCCAGCAGTTATAACTCCAACTCCTACAATGAGCAGTTCTTC. Its translation: CASSYNSNSYNEQFF.

This clonotype was observed at least ten times. The gene calls are TRBV7-2 and TRBJ2-7; tentatively, D is TRBD2 (5 bases). Germline CDR1 and CDR2: SGHTA and FQGNSA. This CDR3 is built from 12 residues. V gave up 5 bases and J gave up 10 bases, with 15 bases separating them. The CDR3 DNA is TGTGCCAGCAGCCCTCAAGAAGGACTTCAGTACTTC. Protein: CASSPQEGLQYF.

In regard to this clonotype: Mismatch with germline at one junction end may stem from a read error. The V gene is TRBV6-5, the J gene TRBJ1-1, with D hard to call. Germline V gene data show CDR1 as MNHEY and CDR2 as SVGAGI. This CDR3 spans 15 amino acids. The CDR3 nucleotides read TGTGCCAGCAGTTACTCGATGGGGATGAACACCGAAGCTTTCTTT. Its protein is CASSYSMGMNTEAFF.

Many counts were recorded for this clonotype. This chain connects TRBV7-2 to TRBJ2-3; no firm D call. CDR1 and CDR2 (germline): SGHTA, FQGNSA. V lost 2 bases, J lost 0 bases, and 9 bases lay in between. The CDR3 spans 15 residues. The CDR3 sequence: CASSLTRSSTDTQYF. The CDR3 DNA sequence: TGTGCCAGCAGCTTAACGCGGTCTAGCACAGATACGCAGTATTTT.

This clonotype was seen ten or more times. V gene TRBV20-1 combines with J gene TRBJ2-1; a possible D gene is TRBD2 (6 bases). V lost 2 bases, J lost 7 bases, and 24 bases lay in between. This CDR3 comprises 17 residues. From germline, CDR1 is DFQATT and CDR2 SNEGSKA (reference sequence). CDR3 residues: CSARPRQSSEVWNEQFF. The CDR3 DNA follows: TGCAGTGCTAGACCCCGGCAGTCTAGCGAAGTTTGGAATGAGCAGTTCTTC.

This clonotype was counted many times. The genes are TRBV6-5 and TRBJ1-5; D is unclear. Germline CDR1 is MNHEY and CDR2 is SVGAGI. The CDR3 is 15 amino acids. V was cut by 2 bases and J by 1 base, with 9 bases left in between. The DNA for the CDR3 is TGTGCCAGCAGTTACAAATTCCAGAGCAATCAGCCCCAGCATTTT. Translated, it gives CASSYKFQSNQPQHF.

The rearrangement joins TRBV2 to TRBJ1-5, with no clear D. Trimming removed 6 bases at V and 3 bases at J, with 9 bases between. The CDR3 extends over 13 amino acids. CDR1 SNHLY and CDR2 FYNNEI come from the germline V gene. CDR3 DNA sequence: TGTGCCAGCAGGGCAGGAGCCAATCAGCCCCAGCATTTT. Protein: CASRAGANQPQHF.

This clonotype came up many times. The rearrangement links TRBV14 to TRBJ2-3; D possibly corresponds to TRBD2 (6 bases). Trimming removed 0 bases at V and 2 bases at J, with 12 bases between. The germline CDR1 and CDR2 sequences are SGHDN and FVKESK. The CDR3 consists of 16 residues. CDR3 protein: CASSQDGTGNTDTQYF. Written as DNA, the CDR3 is TGTGCCAGCAGCCAAGACGGGACTGGGAACACAGATACGCAGTATTTT.

As to this clonotype: A much larger clone is a single base away; this may be a read error. The J gene is TRBJ2-5, the V gene TRBV7-2; 7 bases match TRBD2. This CDR3 contains 15 residues. Germline lookup yields CDR1 SGHTA and CDR2 FQGNSA. V lost 5 bases, J lost 5 bases, and 11 bases stayed unmatched. CDR3 in amino acids: CASSLGRGIWETQYF. The CDR3 DNA reads as TGTGCCAGCAGCCTCGGGCGGGGGATATGGGAGACCCAGTACTTC.

This clonotype came up many times. The chain carries TRBV10-3 and TRBJ2-7; D is uncertain. The CDR3 is 12 residues long. Germline V lookup: CDR1 ENHRY, CDR2 SYGVKD. V was trimmed by 3 bases and J by 1 base, leaving 4 bases between them. CDR3 protein: CAISDQSYEQYF. The CDR3 nucleotides read TGTGCCATCAGTGATCAGTCCTACGAGCAGTACTTC.

This chain uses TRBV2 with TRBJ2-2, with D maybe TRBD1 (6 bases). CDR1 and CDR2 from the germline V gene are SNHLY and FYNNEI. V lost 2 bases and J 3 bases, leaving 10 bases between the germline ends. The CDR3 is 15 residues long. CDR3 nucleotides: TGTGCCAGCAGTGAATGGGACACTTACACCGGGGAGCTGTTTTTT. Its protein product is CASSEWDTYTGELFF.

This clonotype was observed many times. This chain joins TRBV12-3 or TRBV12-4 and TRBJ1-5, with D maybe TRBD1 (6 bases). The CDR3 contains 16 residues. Trimming pared 3 bases from V and 9 bases from J, leaving 21 bases between. In DNA form, the CDR3 reads TGTGCCAGCAGTTTCACGGGAGGGGGGGCAGGTGGGCCCCAGCATTTT. This encodes CASSFTGGGAGGPQHF.

The CDR3 here is CASSPGTLNLETQYF. The CDR3 coding sequence is TGTGCCAGCAGTCCCGGGACCCTGAATTTGGAGACCCAGTACTTC. The J gene is TRBJ2-5, the V gene TRBV28; D could derive from TRBD1 or TRBD2 (5 bases each). The germline gives CDR1 MDHEN, CDR2 SYDVKM. The CDR3 sequence is 15 residues long. The V end lost 5 bases, the J end lost 5 bases, and 18 bases lay between the germline ends.